This T cell receptor (beta chain) was profiled in a study of regulatory T cells in long-lasting Graves disease. Specified time point: newly diagnosed GD, antithyroid drugs for less than 3 months. The authors made the TCR library using RNA they extracted from PBMCs. A blood draw put 8 to 10 milliliters of peripheral blood into EDTA tubes. Study observations and caveats: Fewer public clonotypes were shared by new patients (approximately 1,000) than by persistent patients (about 3,000). Newly diagnosed disease favored TRBV20-1 and TRBJ2-1 over persistent disease.

In this sample, this clonotype turned up a few times. What it binds is unknown. To make TCR beta libraries, researchers used iRepertoire HTBI primers and Arm-PCR of CDR3 regions. MiXCR was run by TCRdb on the multiplex PCR reads, yielding one entry per CDR3 protein. The data hold 550,000 to 600,000 distinct CDR3 sequences, with around 15% observed a single time. CDR1 and CDR2 from the germline V gene are DFQATT and SNEGSKA (reference sequence). V lost 6 bases, J lost 5 bases, and 8 bases stayed unmatched. This CDR3 contains 13 residues. These same data were also listed under a study on T cells in Graves' hyperthyroidism and ophthalmopathy. That source reports: TCR CDR3 underwent first-round RT-PCR with the HTBI primer set.

The receptor comes from a man between 18 and 35 years old with Graves disease. This rearrangement joins TRBV20-1 to TRBJ2-7; 9 bases map to TRBD1. Sequencing used peripheral blood mononuclear cells (PBMCs), obtained at new diagnosis, from a patient treated with antithyroid drugs. CDR3 amino acids: CSARGTGRDEQYF. The DNA of the CDR3 is TGCAGTGCCAGGGGGACAGGGCGGGACGAGCAGTACTTC.